This T cell receptor (beta chain) was found in a study of blood T cell repertoires in COVID-19. The CDR3 is made up of 14 amino acids. Germline lookup yields CDR1 MNHNY and CDR2 SVGAGI (reference sequence). V trimming: 6 bases; J trimming: 8 bases; junction bases outside the gene matches: 11. Sequencing was performed with immunoSEQ multiplex PCR; in TCRdb, only in-frame clones are kept and a portion is missing. The sample holds about 120,000 clones, 65% to 90% seen once. The chain is built from TRBV6-6 and TRBJ1-2; 8 bases align to TRBD1. Source material: peripheral blood. The receptor's source is a woman at least 80 years old with acute or convalescent COVID-19. The CDR3 reads CASRSGGVLRGYTF. CDR3 DNA: TGTGCCAGCAGATCAGGGGGCGTTCTGCGGGGCTACACCTTC.